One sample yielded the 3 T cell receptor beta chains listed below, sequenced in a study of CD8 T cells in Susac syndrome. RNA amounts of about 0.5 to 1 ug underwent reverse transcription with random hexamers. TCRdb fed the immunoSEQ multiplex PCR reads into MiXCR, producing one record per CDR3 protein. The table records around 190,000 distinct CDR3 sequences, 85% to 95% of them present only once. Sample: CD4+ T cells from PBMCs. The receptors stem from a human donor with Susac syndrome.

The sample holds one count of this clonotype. CDR3 protein: CASASGTQETQYF. DNA for the CDR3: TGTGCTAGTGCAAGCGGGACCCAAGAGACCCAGTACTTC. The V and J genes are TRBV12-5 and TRBJ2-5; TRBD2 matches 7 bases. The CDR3 spans 13 residues. V lost 7 bases, J lost 1 base, and 3 bases stayed unmatched. Germline CDR1 is LGHNT and CDR2 is FRNRAP.

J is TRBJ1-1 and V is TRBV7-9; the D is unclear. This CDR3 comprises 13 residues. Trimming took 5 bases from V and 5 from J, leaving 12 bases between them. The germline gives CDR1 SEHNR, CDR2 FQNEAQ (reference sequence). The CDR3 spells CASSPAAGTEAFF. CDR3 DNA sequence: TGTGCCAGCAGCCCCGCGGCGGGAACTGAAGCTTTCTTT.

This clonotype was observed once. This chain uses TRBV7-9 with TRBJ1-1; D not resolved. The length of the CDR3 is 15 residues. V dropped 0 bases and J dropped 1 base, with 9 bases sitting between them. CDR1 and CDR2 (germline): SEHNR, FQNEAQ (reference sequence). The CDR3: CASSLAGAKNTEAFF. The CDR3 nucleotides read TGTGCCAGCAGCTTAGCGGGAGCTAAGAACACTGAAGCTTTCTTT.